One and the same sample provided the 2 T cell receptor beta chains below, sequenced in a study of shared clonotypes between healthy human individuals (dated by TCRdb to the early 2020s). The library was built by means of the immunoSEQ multiplex PCR assay. This is the immuneACCESS table as TCRdb keeps it, with only in-frame sequences that have V and J called. A part of the clones is gone; compared with another copy, unresolved V genes explain less than half, and the rest is unexplained. This sample has under 600,000 clones in its table, and 97% of those were observed once. Less than 0.065% of the sample goes to the ten largest clones. The sequenced sample consisted of naive CD4+ T cells sorted from blood. The intended sense of this specimen's cell subset or site label: CD45RA+ positively selected. The receptors were gathered from a woman in her twenties or thirties in good health.

The rearrangement uses TRBV5-1 and TRBJ2-2, with 13 bases that match TRBD2. Germline V lookup: CDR1 SGHRS, CDR2 YFSETQ. The CDR3 has 17 amino acids. V lost 0 bases and J lost 6; bases outside the gene matches: 5. Here the CDR3 DNA reads TGCGCCAGCAGCTTGGGGACTAGCGGGAGATTCGCCGGGGAGCTGTTTTTT. The encoded protein is CASSLGTSGRFAGELFF.

This chain links TRBV19 with TRBJ1-4; D gene unclear. Germline CDR1 reads LNHDA; CDR2 reads SQIVND (reference sequence). The V gene lost 0 bases and the J gene lost 0 bases, with 11 bases spanning the gap. The CDR3 covers 17 residues. CDR3 sequence reads: CASSIDGTTSTNEKLFF. The CDR3 region has the DNA TGTGCCAGTAGTATAGACGGCACCACCTCAACTAATGAAAAACTGTTTTTT.